The clone carrying this TCR beta chain was counted at least ten times. Its antigen is not identified. This entry comes from a study of T cells in Graves' hyperthyroidism and ophthalmopathy. Study-level results: Ophthalmopathy onset followed model prediction by a median around 6.9 months.

The study based diagnoses on clinical symptoms, serum thyroxine and TRAb, thyroid ultrasound and orbital computed tomography. This sample holds PBMCs from less than 11 ml fresh peripheral blood. TCR beta CDR3 regions were amplified from RNA. Carried out on the TCR CDR3, a first-round RT-PCR used the HTBI primer set. Each CDR3 protein is one row after TCRdb ran MiXCR on the multiplex PCR reads. The sample shows 45,000 to 75,000 distinct CDR3 sequences, 49% of them seen only once. Sequences were obtained from blood. This sequence was found in a woman aged 25-40 years with Graves' ophthalmopathy.

CDR3: CASSLAGAANEQFF. CDR3 nucleotide sequence: TGTGCCAGCAGTTTAGCGGGAGCCGCCAATGAGCAGTTCTTC. The chain joins TRBV27 to TRBJ2-1; 7 positions agree with TRBD2. The CDR3 is made up of 14 amino acids. V was pared by 2 bases and J by 6 bases, with 4 bases of the junction left unmatched. CDR1 is MNHEY and CDR2 is SMNVEV in the germline V gene (reference sequence).